The rows below give T cell receptor beta chains drawn from one sample of a study of control samples from healthy donors and cancer patients. TCRdb keeps only in-frame clones here, not all; method: immunoSEQ multiplex PCR. The repertoire has approximately 150,000 clones, 75% to 95% of them found once; the top ten carry 7.1%. Material: blood. Every receptor here comes from a man younger than 35 in good health. The CDR3 runs from the conserved cysteine through the conserved F or W. D genes are given only for firm matches. Expanded clones are given a class, and other clones once, few, many or no size at all.

13 . TRBJ2-7 TRBV2 once CASSEGGPGEQYF TGTGCCAGCAGTGAAGGGGGTCCCGGCGAGCAGTACTTC
12 . TRBJ2-2 TRBV12-3/TRBV12-4 . CASRLDTGELFF TGTGCCAGCAGGCTGGATACCGGGGAGCTGTTTTTT
20 TRBD2 TRBJ2-3 TRBV29-1 few CSARSEDSGGAPIPFGTQYF TGCAGCGCCCGAAGTGAGGATAGCGGGGGGGCCCCTATCCCCTTTGGTACGCAGTATTTT
14 TRBD1 TRBJ2-7 TRBV9 . CASSKHSDRDEQYF TGTGCCAGCAGCAAACACTCAGACAGGGACGAGCAGTACTTC
14 . TRBJ1-5 TRBV7-3 once CASSLSGEGQPQHF TGTGCCAGCAGCTTATCCGGGGAGGGTCAGCCCCAGCATTTT
12 . TRBJ2-1 TRBV5-4 . CASSFVGNEQFF TGTGCCAGCAGCTTTGTGGGGAATGAGCAGTTCTTC
16 TRBD1 TRBJ2-5 TRBV3-1/TRBV3-2 . CASSHTGVWAQETQYF TGTGCCAGCAGCCATACAGGGGTTTGGGCACAAGAGACCCAGTACTTC
15 TRBD1 TRBJ1-2 TRBV6-1 . CASSEYRQGDYGYTF TGTGCCAGCAGTGAATACAGGCAGGGGGATTATGGCTACACCTTC
13 . TRBJ1-1 TRBV11-2 once CASSLVELGEAFF TGTGCCAGCAGCTTAGTAGAGTTGGGTGAAGCTTTCTTT
15 . TRBJ1-6 TRBV4-2 . CASSLKSSAHSPLHF TGTGCCAGCAGCCTAAAATCCTCCGCCCATTCACCCCTCCACTTT
17 . TRBJ1-1 TRBV4-2 . CASSQGVGVVLNTEAFF TGTGCCAGCAGCCAAGGGGTGGGAGTGGTTTTGAACACTGAAGCTTTCTTT
15 . TRBJ2-2 TRBV4-3 . CASSQGGANTGELFF TGCGCCAGCAGCCAAGGGGGCGCGAACACCGGGGAGCTGTTTTTT
13 . TRBJ2-1 TRBV4-3 once CASSQGQYNEQFF TGCGCCAGCAGCCAAGGACAGTACAATGAGCAGTTCTTC
14 . TRBJ1-5 TRBV6-2/TRBV6-3 . CASSGRDLNQPQHF TGTGCCAGCAGCGGACGGGACCTTAATCAGCCCCAGCATTTT
14 . TRBJ2-7 TRBV4-2 . CASSQDRRGYEQYF TGTGCCAGCAGCCAAGATCGTAGGGGGTACGAGCAGTACTTC
15 TRBD2 TRBJ2-1 TRBV18 . CASSPLAGAYNEQFF TGTGCCAGCTCACCATTGGCGGGGGCCTACAATGAGCAGTTCTTC
16 . TRBJ1-1 TRBV3-1/TRBV3-2 . CASSPVLGRLNTEAFF TGTGCCAGCAGCCCCGTATTAGGGAGACTGAACACTGAAGCTTTCTTT
16 . TRBJ1-4 TRBV18 . CASSPSPGSKNEKLFF TGTGCCAGCTCACCCTCCCCCGGCAGTAAAAATGAAAAACTGTTTTTT
15 . TRBJ1-2 TRBV14 . CASSQDPPSYYGYTF TGTGCCAGCAGCCAAGATCCGCCATCCTACTATGGCTACACCTTC
15 TRBD2 TRBJ2-1 TRBV5-1 . CASSQMASGYNEQFF TGCGCCAGCAGCCAAATGGCTAGCGGATACAATGAGCAGTTCTTC
12 . TRBJ2-7 TRBV18 . CASSLGSREQYF TGTGCCAGCTCCCTGGGATCGAGGGAGCAGTACTTC
13 . TRBJ1-5 TRBV15 . CATSLERNQPQHF TGTGCCACCAGTCTGGAACGAAATCAGCCCCAGCATTTT
13 . TRBJ1-2 TRBV28 . CASSLSRQHSYTF TGTGCCAGCAGTTTATCTCGACAGCATTCCTACACCTTC